This TCR beta chain was observed in a study of blood T cells in healthy people across ages. Through a sample-barcoded 5' primer and a J-beta primer mix, a second PCR was run for 7 to 11 cycles. TCRdb fed the 5' RACE reads into MiXCR, producing one record per CDR3 protein. The sample consists of 450,000 to 700,000 distinct CDR3 sequences, roughly 29% of them appearing once. Germline V CDR1 and CDR2: DFQATT, SNEGSKA (reference sequence). The CDR3 is 11 amino acids. The V segment lost 5 bases and the J segment 7 bases; nucleotides outside the gene matches: 5. The clonotype originates from a woman aged 70-85 years in good health. Sequenced material: blood. V and J are TRBV20-1 and TRBJ2-7; 7 bases align to TRBD2. The CDR3 protein is CSAGDYGEQYF. As DNA, the CDR3 is TGCAGTGCTGGGGACTATGGTGAGCAGTACTTC.